Following are 13 T cell receptor beta chains from one sample sequenced in a study of early T cells in non-severe SARS-CoV-2 infection. TCRdb ran MiXCR on the 5' RACE reads and lists one entry per CDR3 protein. The profile shows around 72,000 distinct CDR3 sequences, 9.5% to 13% of them singletons. This specimen consisted of whole blood, obtained at baseline. These receptors originate from an adult who was a healthcare worker with PCR-confirmed SARS-CoV-2 infection or an uninfected control (not recorded which).

The chain joins TRBV19 to TRBJ1-4; D possibly corresponds to TRBD1 (5 bases). The V end lost 9 bases, the J end lost 6 bases, and 11 bases lay between the germline ends. Germline values: CDR1 LNHDA, CDR2 SQIVND (reference sequence). This CDR3 has 12 amino acids. The CDR3 spells CASRDRDEKLFF. The CDR3 DNA follows: TGTGCCAGCCGGGACCGAGATGAAAAACTGTTTTTT.

A few counts support this clonotype. This rearrangement joins TRBV30 to TRBJ1-6, with 11 bases that match TRBD1. V lost 3 bases, J lost 8 bases, and 3 bases stayed unmatched. The CDR3 sequence is 14 residues long. CDR1 GTSNPN and CDR2 SVGIG come from the germline V gene (reference sequence). The CDR3 bases are TGTGCCTGGAGCCCGGGACAGGGGGATTCACCCCTCCACTTT. Translated: CAWSPGQGDSPLHF.

At least ten counts were recorded for this clonotype. The chain couples TRBV20-1 to TRBJ1-2; TRBD1 matches at 8 bases. Germline V gives CDR1 DFQATT, CDR2 SNEGSKA (reference sequence). Losses at the gene ends were 4 bases for V and 2 bases for J; bases not matched to a gene: 6. The CDR3 is 14 residues long. This chain's CDR3 is CSATRQGQNYGYTF. CDR3 coding DNA: TGCAGTGCTACCCGACAGGGGCAAAACTATGGCTACACCTTC.

This clonotype was seen only a few times. The rearrangement joins TRBV10-1 to TRBJ2-1; TRBD2 matches at 13 bases. The germline gives CDR1 WNHNN, CDR2 SYGVQD (reference sequence). The CDR3 contains 17 residues. V gave up 4 bases and J gave up 9 bases; unmatched junction bases: 12. The CDR3 DNA reads as TGCGCCAGCAGTGGCCAGCGACTAGCGGGGGGACTGGTTGAGCAGTTCTTC. This translates into CASSGQRLAGGLVEQFF.

This clonotype occurred a few times. The chain employs TRBV5-1 and TRBJ1-1, with D hard to call. The CDR3 totals 14 residues. Trimming took 2 bases from V and 1 from J, leaving 9 bases between them. CDR1 is SGHRS, CDR2 YFSETQ, per germline. CDR3 nucleotides: TGCGCCAGCAGCTTTACAGCGTCGAACACTGAAGCTTTCTTT. Protein product: CASSFTASNTEAFF.

This chain links TRBV12-3 or TRBV12-4 with TRBJ1-6; D might be TRBD1 (6 bases). Trimming took off 6 bases at V and 5 bases at J, with 11 bases between the two ends. This CDR3 is 14 amino acids long. The DNA for the CDR3 is TGTGCCAGCAGGGGGGGGCCAAATAATTCACCCCTCCACTTT. The encoded protein is CASRGGPNNSPLHF.

The table lists this clonotype with many counts. The chain couples TRBV6-5 to TRBJ1-1, with no clear D. CDR1 MNHEY and CDR2 SVGAGI come from the germline V gene. V was clipped by 5 bases and J by 3 bases, with 7 bases between them. This CDR3 contains 12 residues. The CDR3 is CASSRTDTEAFF. In DNA, the CDR3 is TGTGCCAGCAGTCGGACGGACACTGAAGCTTTCTTT.

This clonotype was counted at least ten times. The chain links TRBV6-2 or TRBV6-3 to TRBJ2-1; no definite D call. The germline V gene encodes CDR1 MNHEY and CDR2 SVGEGT. V gave up 6 bases and J gave up 2 bases, with 8 bases separating them. The CDR3 runs to 13 residues. The CDR3 loop reads CASRPPTYNEQFF. CDR3 bases: TGTGCCAGCAGGCCCCCCACCTACAATGAGCAGTTCTTC.

This clonotype was detected ten times or more. The chain joins TRBV18 to TRBJ2-1; 10 bases line up with TRBD1. The CDR3 has 15 residues. Germline loops: CDR1 KGHSH, CDR2 LQKENI. Trimming cost V 4 bases and J 0 bases; bases outside gene matches: 0. This chain's CDR3 is CASSRTGGSYNEQFF. CDR3 nucleotides: TGTGCCAGCTCACGGACAGGGGGCTCCTACAATGAGCAGTTCTTC.

This clonotype was observed a handful of times. The chain joins TRBV6-1 to TRBJ1-2; tentatively, D is TRBD1 (6 bases). This CDR3 comprises 15 residues. Looked up from germline, CDR1 is MNHNS and CDR2 is SASEGT. The ends were cut back, 2 bases at V and 4 bases at J, with 14 bases in the middle. The CDR3 sequence: CASSERVQGPYGYTF. CDR3 coding DNA: TGTGCCAGCAGTGAACGAGTACAGGGCCCCTATGGCTACACCTTC.

The sample holds many counts of this clonotype. The chain joins TRBV7-9 to TRBJ1-1; TRBD1 matches at 8 bases. The CDR3 covers 16 residues. Germline V gives CDR1 SEHNR, CDR2 FQNEAQ (reference sequence). The junction had 10 bases not matched to a gene; V was cut back by 5 bases and J by 2 bases. CDR3 sequence reads: CASSPNTGQENTEAFF. The CDR3 region has the DNA TGTGCCAGCAGCCCTAACACGGGACAGGAAAACACTGAAGCTTTCTTT. The entire variable domain, with the rest obtained from reference TRBV7-9 and TRBJ1-1, is as follows: DTGVSQNPRHKITKRGQNVTFRCDPISEHNRLYWYRQTLGQGPEFLTYFQNEAQLEKSRLLSDRFSAERPKGSFSTLEIQRTEQGDSAMYLCASSPNTGQENTEAFFGQGTRLTVV.

CDR3 amino acids: CASSLRWQGLNTEAFF. CDR3 bases: TGTGCCAGCAGTTTAAGGTGGCAGGGATTGAACACTGAAGCTTTCTTT. V gene TRBV12-3 or TRBV12-4 combines with J gene TRBJ1-1; possible D gene TRBD1, 5 bases. This CDR3 has 16 amino acids. V gave up 2 bases and J gave up 0 bases, with 13 bases separating them.

In this sample, this clonotype turned up a few times. The chain uses TRBV12-3 or TRBV12-4 and TRBJ1-1; D gene ambiguous. This CDR3 comprises 14 residues. The germline V and J ends were trimmed by 3 bases and 6 bases, with 14 bases remaining between them. The CDR3 bases are TGTGCCAGCAGTTTTGGATCGCAACGGGCTGAAGCTTTCTTT. It encodes CASSFGSQRAEAFF.